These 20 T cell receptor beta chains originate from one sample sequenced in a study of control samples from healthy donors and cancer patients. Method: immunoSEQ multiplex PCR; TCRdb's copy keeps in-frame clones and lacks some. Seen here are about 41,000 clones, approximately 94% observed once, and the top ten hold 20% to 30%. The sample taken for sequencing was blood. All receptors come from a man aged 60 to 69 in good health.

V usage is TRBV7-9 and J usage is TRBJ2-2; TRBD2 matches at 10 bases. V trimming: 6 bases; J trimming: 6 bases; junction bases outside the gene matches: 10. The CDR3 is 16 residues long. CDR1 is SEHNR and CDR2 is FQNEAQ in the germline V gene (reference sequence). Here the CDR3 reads CASRDSGTSASGELFF. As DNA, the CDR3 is TGTGCCAGCAGGGATTCCGGGACTAGCGCCTCCGGGGAGCTGTTTTTT.

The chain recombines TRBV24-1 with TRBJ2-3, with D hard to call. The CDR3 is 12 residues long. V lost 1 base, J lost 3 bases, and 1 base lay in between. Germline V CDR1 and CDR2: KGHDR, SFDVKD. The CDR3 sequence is CATSDFTDTQYF. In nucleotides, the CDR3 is TGTGCCACCAGTGATTTTACAGATACGCAGTATTTT.

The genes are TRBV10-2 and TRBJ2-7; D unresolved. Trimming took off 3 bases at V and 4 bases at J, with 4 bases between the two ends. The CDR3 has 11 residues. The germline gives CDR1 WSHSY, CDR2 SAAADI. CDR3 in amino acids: CASSESYEQYF. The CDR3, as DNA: TGCGCCAGCAGTGAATCTTACGAGCAGTACTTC.

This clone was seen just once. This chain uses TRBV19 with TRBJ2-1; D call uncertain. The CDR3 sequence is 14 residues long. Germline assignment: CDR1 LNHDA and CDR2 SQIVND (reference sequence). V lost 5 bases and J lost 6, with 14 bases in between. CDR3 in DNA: TGTGCCAGTAGTCTTGCGCCACCACGCAATGAGCAGTTCTTC. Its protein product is CASSLAPPRNEQFF.

CDR3 protein: CASSARPRGNEKLFF. The CDR3 region has the DNA TGTGCCAGCAGCGCAAGACCCAGGGGTAATGAAAAACTGTTTTTT. The chain uses TRBV7-6 and TRBJ1-4, with D perhaps matching TRBD1 (6 bases). The V end was cut by 5 bases, the J end by 4 bases, with 14 bases between. Germline V gene data show CDR1 as SGHVS and CDR2 as FNYEAQ. The CDR3 is made up of 15 amino acids.

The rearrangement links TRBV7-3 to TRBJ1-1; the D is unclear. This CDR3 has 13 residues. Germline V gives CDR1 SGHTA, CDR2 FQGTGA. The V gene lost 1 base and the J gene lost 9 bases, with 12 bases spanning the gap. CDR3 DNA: TGTGCCAGCAGCTTAATGACCCAGGCACAAGCTTTCTTT. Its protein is CASSLMTQAQAFF.

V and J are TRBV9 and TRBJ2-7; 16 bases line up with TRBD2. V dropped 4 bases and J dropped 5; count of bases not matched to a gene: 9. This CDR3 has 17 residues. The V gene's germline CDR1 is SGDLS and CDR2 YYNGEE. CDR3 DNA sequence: TGTGCCAGCAGCCCTGGGACTAGCGGGAGGGCCGGCGACGAGCAGTACTTC. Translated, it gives CASSPGTSGRAGDEQYF.

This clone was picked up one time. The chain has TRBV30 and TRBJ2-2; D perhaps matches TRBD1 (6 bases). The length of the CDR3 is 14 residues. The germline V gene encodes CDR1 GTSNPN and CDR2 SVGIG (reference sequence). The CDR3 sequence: CSARRRGTAGELFF. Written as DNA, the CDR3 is TGTTCAGCGAGGAGAAGGGGGACCGCCGGGGAGCTGTTTTTT.

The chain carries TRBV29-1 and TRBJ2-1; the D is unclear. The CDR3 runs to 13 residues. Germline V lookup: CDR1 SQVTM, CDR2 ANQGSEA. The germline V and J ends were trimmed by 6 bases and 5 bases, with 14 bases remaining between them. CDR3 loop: CSVGDPTDNEQFF. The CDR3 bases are TGCAGCGTCGGAGACCCGACCGACAATGAGCAGTTCTTC.

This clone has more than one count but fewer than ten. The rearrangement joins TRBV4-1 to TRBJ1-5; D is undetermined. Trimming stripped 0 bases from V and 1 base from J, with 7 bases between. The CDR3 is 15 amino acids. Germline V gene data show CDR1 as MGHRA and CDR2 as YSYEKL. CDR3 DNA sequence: TGCGCCAGCAGCCAAGATATGGGCAGCAATCAGCCCCAGCATTTT. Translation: CASSQDMGSNQPQHF.

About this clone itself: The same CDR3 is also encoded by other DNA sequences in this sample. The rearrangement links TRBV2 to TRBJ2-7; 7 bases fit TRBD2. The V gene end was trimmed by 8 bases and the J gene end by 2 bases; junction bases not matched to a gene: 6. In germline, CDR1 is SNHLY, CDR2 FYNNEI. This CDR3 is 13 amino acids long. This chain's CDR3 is CASRTSGTYEQYF. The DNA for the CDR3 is TGTGCCAGCCGGACAAGCGGGACCTACGAGCAGTACTTC.

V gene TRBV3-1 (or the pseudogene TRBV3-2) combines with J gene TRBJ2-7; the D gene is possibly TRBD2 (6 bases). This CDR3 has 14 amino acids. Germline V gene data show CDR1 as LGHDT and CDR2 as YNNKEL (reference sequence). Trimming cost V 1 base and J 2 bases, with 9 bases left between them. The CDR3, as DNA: TGTGCCAGCAGCCAAGGCGGGACTCCCTACGAGCAGTACTTC. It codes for CASSQGGTPYEQYF.

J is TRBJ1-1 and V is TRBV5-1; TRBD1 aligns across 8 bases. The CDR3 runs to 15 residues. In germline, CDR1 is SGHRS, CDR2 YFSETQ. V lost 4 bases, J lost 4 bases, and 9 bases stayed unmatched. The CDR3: CASSESTGDLTEAFF. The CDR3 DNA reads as TGCGCCAGCAGCGAGTCGACAGGGGACCTCACTGAAGCTTTCTTT.

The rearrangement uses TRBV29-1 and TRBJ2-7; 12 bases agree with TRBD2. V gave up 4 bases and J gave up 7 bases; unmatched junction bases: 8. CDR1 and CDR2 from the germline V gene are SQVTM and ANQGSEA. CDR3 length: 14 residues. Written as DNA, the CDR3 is TGCAGCGTTGGCTCACTAGCGGGAGGTGGGGAGCAGTACTTC. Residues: CSVGSLAGGGEQYF.

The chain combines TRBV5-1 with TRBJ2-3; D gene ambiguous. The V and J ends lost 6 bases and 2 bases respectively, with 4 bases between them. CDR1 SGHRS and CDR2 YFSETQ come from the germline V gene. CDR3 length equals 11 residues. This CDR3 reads CASTFTDTQYF. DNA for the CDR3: TGCGCCAGCACCTTCACAGATACGCAGTATTTT.

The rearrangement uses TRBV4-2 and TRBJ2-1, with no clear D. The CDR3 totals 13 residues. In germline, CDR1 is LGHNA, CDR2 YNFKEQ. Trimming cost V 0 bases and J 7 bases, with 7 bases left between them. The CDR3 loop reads CASSQDSENEQFF. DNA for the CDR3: TGTGCCAGCAGCCAAGATTCGGAAAATGAGCAGTTCTTC.

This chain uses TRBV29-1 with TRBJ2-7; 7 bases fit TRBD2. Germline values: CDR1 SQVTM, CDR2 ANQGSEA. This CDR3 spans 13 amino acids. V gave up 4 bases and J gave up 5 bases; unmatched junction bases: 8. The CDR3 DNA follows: TGCAGCGTTGTCGGGAGGTTGATGGACGAGCAGTACTTC. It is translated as CSVVGRLMDEQYF.

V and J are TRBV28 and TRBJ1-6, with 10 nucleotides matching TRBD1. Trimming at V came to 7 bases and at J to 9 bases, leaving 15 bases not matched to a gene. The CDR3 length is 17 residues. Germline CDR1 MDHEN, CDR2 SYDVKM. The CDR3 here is CASTSPTSGTGASPLHF. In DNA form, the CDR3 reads TGTGCCAGCACATCCCCGACCTCCGGGACAGGGGCTTCACCCCTCCACTTT.

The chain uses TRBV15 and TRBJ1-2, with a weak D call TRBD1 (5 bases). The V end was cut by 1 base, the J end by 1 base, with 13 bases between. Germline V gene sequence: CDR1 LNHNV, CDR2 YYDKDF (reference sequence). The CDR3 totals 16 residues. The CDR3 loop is CATSRGGTGDNYGYTF. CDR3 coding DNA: TGTGCCACCAGCAGAGGTGGAACAGGTGATAACTATGGCTACACCTTC.

CDR3: CASSPTILGSNTGELFF. The CDR3 DNA follows: TGTGCCAGCAGCCCTACGATCTTGGGCTCGAACACCGGGGAGCTGTTTTTT. J is TRBJ2-2 and V is TRBV7-9, with D uncertain. This CDR3 comprises 17 residues. Trimming cost V 5 bases and J 0 bases, with 16 bases left between them. Germline CDR1 reads SEHNR; CDR2 reads FQNEAQ (reference sequence).